Listed below are T cell receptor beta chains from one sample, sequenced in a study of PD-1 blockade in classical Hodgkin lymphoma. Clones were read by immunoSEQ multiplex PCR, and TCRdb kept only the in-frame ones, dropping some. The sample lists 11,000 to 15,000 clones, more than 70% seen once, with approximately 4.2% in the top ten. Sequencing was performed on peripheral blood mononuclear cells (PBMCs), taken at baseline. The receptors derive from a human donor with classical Hodgkin lymphoma. CDR3s leave out the opening cysteine and the closing phenylalanine or tryptophan. Some rows have no size entry. The others give once, few or many, or a class for an expanded clone.

>TRBV30|TRBJ1-5|.
AWGGSNVNQPQH
>TRBV28|TRBJ1-1|.
ASSLIRNTEAF
>TRBV29-1|TRBJ1-1|.
SVGGQNTEAF
>TRBV2|TRBJ1-5|.
ASSEIGQPQH
>TRBV6-5|TRBJ2-7|few
ASSRTGGYYEQY
>TRBV5-1|TRBJ2-3|.
ASSFGTGALTDTQY
>TRBV6-5|TRBJ2-1|.
ASRLVNEQF
>TRBV30|TRBJ2-5|.
AWSRQPLETQY
>TRBV6-5|TRBJ1-2|.
ASSYRGEKRAEGYT
>TRBV7-2|TRBJ2-7|once
ASSVRLPYEQY
>TRBV6-5|TRBJ1-2|.
ASSFSGGLRGYGYT
>TRBV14|TRBJ2-7|.
ATGKTGVDEQY
>TRBV5-4|TRBJ1-2|.
ASSLSGGNDYGYT
>TRBV28|TRBJ1-2|.
ASSPGYGYT
>TRBV2|TRBJ1-4|.
ASSLRTGRGEKLF
>TRBV9|TRBJ2-1|.
ASSAGLAGTYNEQF
>TRBV9|TRBJ2-1|few
ASSSDSYNEQF
>TRBV2|TRBJ1-1|few
ASSEEGPTEAF
>TRBV6-1|TRBJ1-2|.
ASKKGPGDYGYT
>TRBV9|TRBJ1-3|.
ASSVEDRVGNTIY
>TRBV30|TRBJ1-1|.
AWPGQGNTEAF
>TRBV4-3|TRBJ1-1|.
ASSQDEDYFDTEAF
>TRBV30|TRBJ1-2|.
AWSATTAGGYGYT
>TRBV5-5|TRBJ1-1|once
ASSPKGTEAF